The 20 T cell receptor beta chains presented below share a single source sample, sequenced in a study of blood T cell repertoires in COVID-19. Assay used: immunoSEQ multiplex PCR; TCRdb lists only in-frame clones, some missing. The sample comprises about 110,000 clones, 70% to 90% of which are singletons, and over 2% rests with the top ten. Sequencing was done on a sample of peripheral blood. The origin of the receptors is a human donor in a cohort sampled during active COVID-19.

The chain couples TRBV5-8 to TRBJ2-1; 8 bases are shared with TRBD2. Trimming at V came to 0 bases and at J to 2 bases, leaving 10 bases not matched to a gene. The CDR3 totals 18 residues. Per germline, CDR1 SGHTS and CDR2 YDEGEE. CDR3 sequence (DNA): TGTGCCAGCAGCTTGGAAAAAGCGGGAGTTCAGGCCTACAATGAGCAGTTCTTC. The encoded protein is CASSLEKAGVQAYNEQFF.

The chain uses TRBV2 and TRBJ2-3; TRBD2 matches at 15 bases. The J segment lost 4 bases and the V segment lost 8 bases, leaving 13 bases of the junction unmatched. The germline CDR1 and CDR2 sequences are SNHLY and FYNNEI. The CDR3 spans 18 residues. This chain's CDR3 is CASEPGLAGGPFPDTQYF. The CDR3 nucleotides are TGTGCCAGCGAACCGGGACTAGCGGGAGGACCTTTCCCAGATACGCAGTATTTT.

This clone was seen a handful of times. The chain couples TRBV28 to TRBJ1-1; TRBD1 matches 8 bases. V shed 5 bases, J shed 1 base, and the junction held 6 bases outside the gene matches. Germline V CDR1 and CDR2: MDHEN, SYDVKM. CDR3 length: 15 amino acids. DNA of the CDR3: TGTGCCAGCAGTCCAGGACAGGGTGGGAACACTGAAGCTTTCTTT. Its translation is CASSPGQGGNTEAFF.

The chain is built from TRBV7-3 and TRBJ1-1, with D tentatively TRBD1 (5 bases). V shed 0 bases and J shed 5 bases, with 7 bases lying between them. Germline V lookup: CDR1 SGHTA, CDR2 FQGTGA. The CDR3 runs to 13 residues. This chain's CDR3 is CASSLTQGTEAFF. The CDR3 bases are TGTGCCAGCAGCTTAACTCAGGGAACTGAAGCTTTCTTT.

The V gene is TRBV7-9, the J gene TRBJ1-1; perhaps TRBD1 as D (5 bases). There are 18 residues in the CDR3. The germline CDR1 and CDR2 sequences are SEHNR and FQNEAQ (reference sequence). Deletions cut 1 base from V and 1 base from J, with 19 bases between. In DNA, the CDR3 is TGTGCCAGCAGCTTAGATTGGGGTAGCTGGGGCGGGAACACTGAAGCTTTCTTT. Protein sequence: CASSLDWGSWGGNTEAFF.

This clone was counted a single time. This chain joins TRBV5-6 and TRBJ2-1; 10 positions agree with TRBD2. CDR1 and CDR2 from the germline V gene are SGHDT and YYEEEE. The V gene end was trimmed by 2 bases and the J gene end by 4 bases; junction bases not matched to a gene: 12. The CDR3 runs to 18 residues. Written as DNA, the CDR3 is TGTGCCAGCAGCTTCGACGGGGCAACTAGCGGGGTTTACAATGAGCAGTTCTTC. As protein: CASSFDGATSGVYNEQFF. Variable domain in full (rest from reference TRBV5-6 and TRBJ2-1): DAGVTQSPTHLIKTRGQQVTLRCSPKSGHDTVSWYQQALGQGPQFIFQYYEEEERQRGNFPDRFSGHQFPNYSSELNVNALLLGDSALYLCASSFDGATSGVYNEQFFGPGTRLTVL.

This chain joins TRBV2 and TRBJ2-7; 7 nucleotides match TRBD2. The CDR3 totals 14 residues. The trim removed 8 bases at V and 4 bases at J, leaving 11 bases unmatched. The V gene's germline CDR1 is SNHLY and CDR2 FYNNEI. The CDR3 reads CASRGGPGFYEQYF. The CDR3 coding sequence is TGTGCCAGCCGCGGGGGACCGGGGTTTTACGAGCAGTACTTC.

This clone has a handful of counts. The CDR3 DNA sequence: TGTGCCAGCAGACGATTAGCGGGGAACCAAGAGACCCAGTACTTC. As protein: CASRRLAGNQETQYF. The chain uses TRBV7-8 and TRBJ2-5; TRBD2 agrees at 8 bases. Germline V gene lookup returns CDR1 SGHVS and CDR2 FQNEAQ. The CDR3 has 15 residues. Trimming cost V 6 bases and J 0 bases; bases outside gene matches: 6. Drawing the rest from reference TRBV7-8 and TRBJ2-5, the complete variable domain is GAGVSQSPRYKVAKRGQDVALRCDPISGHVSLFWYQQALGQGPEFLTYFQNEAQLDKSGLPSDRFFAERPEGSVSTLKIQRTQQEDSAVYLCASRRLAGNQETQYFGPGTRLLVL.

The J gene is TRBJ2-7, the V gene TRBV10-1; TRBD1 might be the D (5 bases). The germline V gene encodes CDR1 WNHNN and CDR2 SYGVQD (reference sequence). The length of the CDR3 is 17 residues. V lost 0 bases to trimming and J lost 3 bases, with 18 bases between them. The CDR3, as DNA: TGCGCCAGCAGTGAGTCGGTTATAGGGGCCGCAAACTACGAGCAGTACTTC. Translation: CASSESVIGAANYEQYF.

The V call is TRBV28, the J call TRBJ1-1; D gene ambiguous. CDR1 is MDHEN, CDR2 SYDVKM, per germline. V lost 3 bases, J lost 4 bases, and 12 bases lay in between. CDR3 length equals 14 residues. CDR3 sequence: CASSLTRRLTEAFF. CDR3 nucleotides: TGTGCCAGCAGTTTGACCCGGAGGCTCACTGAAGCTTTCTTT.

The rearrangement uses TRBV5-1 and TRBJ2-2; perhaps TRBD1 as D (6 bases). The CDR3 is made up of 15 amino acids. Trimming removed 0 bases from V and 5 bases from J, with 11 bases in between. The germline V gene encodes CDR1 SGHRS and CDR2 YFSETQ. CDR3 bases: TGCGCCAGCAGCTTGGATTCTACAGGGACCGGGGAGCTGTTTTTT. Its translation is CASSLDSTGTGELFF.

J is TRBJ2-7 and V is TRBV28; possibly TRBD1 for D (6 bases). Germline lookup yields CDR1 MDHEN and CDR2 SYDVKM. The CDR3 is 16 residues long. Trimming stripped 2 bases from V and 5 bases from J, with 19 bases between. CDR3 bases: TGTGCCAGCAGTTTAGTGGACAGTCGCACCGCCAACGAGCAGTACTTC. This gives the protein CASSLVDSRTANEQYF.

The genes are TRBV19 and TRBJ2-3; D ambiguous. Germline-derived CDR1 and CDR2 are LNHDA and SQIVND (reference sequence). Trimming removed 4 bases at V and 5 bases at J, with 13 bases between. This CDR3 has 14 amino acids. The CDR3 region is CASSNGFNLDTQYF. CDR3 nucleotide sequence: TGTGCCAGTAGTAATGGCTTCAACCTAGATACGCAGTATTTT. The variable domain in full, completed from reference TRBV19 and TRBJ2-3, reads DGGITQSPKYLFRKEGQNVTLSCEQNLNHDAMYWYRQDPGQGLRLIYYSQIVNDFQKGDIAEGYSVSREKKESFPLTVTSAQKNPTAFYLCASSNGFNLDTQYFGPGTRLTVL.

The chain has TRBV5-6 and TRBJ2-7; possibly TRBD1 for D (5 bases). Trimming removed 4 bases from V and 5 bases from J, with 10 bases in between. Germline V gene sequence: CDR1 SGHDT, CDR2 YYEEEE. The CDR3 covers 12 residues. The CDR3 is CASSRLGDEQYF. The CDR3 nucleotides read TGTGCCAGCAGCCGTTTAGGGGACGAGCAGTACTTC. The full variable domain, with the rest looked up from reference TRBV5-6 and TRBJ2-7, is DAGVTQSPTHLIKTRGQQVTLRCSPKSGHDTVSWYQQALGQGPQFIFQYYEEEERQRGNFPDRFSGHQFPNYSSELNVNALLLGDSALYLCASSRLGDEQYFGPGTRLTVT.

The chain carries TRBV28 and TRBJ1-6, with 8 bases that match TRBD1. This CDR3 is 19 amino acids long. Germline CDR1 MDHEN, CDR2 SYDVKM. V shed 10 bases, J shed 0 bases, and the junction held 17 bases outside the gene matches. The CDR3 is CAIPSGTGAASSYNSPLHF. CDR3 nucleotide sequence: TGTGCCATTCCCTCCGGGACAGGAGCTGCTAGCTCCTATAATTCACCCCTCCACTTT.

The chain carries TRBV12-3 or TRBV12-4 and TRBJ1-1, with unresolved D. CDR3 length: 13 residues. V was clipped by 5 bases and J by 0 bases, with 7 bases between them. The CDR3 is CASSEILNTEAFF. CDR3 bases: TGTGCCAGCAGTGAGATCTTGAACACTGAAGCTTTCTTT.

Only one count was recorded for this clone. This chain links TRBV5-4 with TRBJ1-4; D is ambiguous. This CDR3 is 14 amino acids long. Trimming left V 2 bases short and J 4 bases short, with 9 bases between. CDR1 and CDR2 from the germline V gene are SGHNT and YYREEE (reference sequence). The CDR3 bases are TGTGCCAGCAGCTTTTCCGGGATTAATGAAAAACTGTTTTTT. Its protein is CASSFSGINEKLFF.

The rearrangement links TRBV7-9 to TRBJ1-4; the D is unclear. Germline-derived CDR1 and CDR2 are SEHNR and FQNEAQ (reference sequence). The V end was cut by 2 bases, the J end by 8 bases, with 12 bases between. CDR3 size: 14 residues. Written as DNA, the CDR3 is TGTGCCAGCAGCTTAATCGCGGTTGGGGAAAAACTGTTTTTT. Its protein is CASSLIAVGEKLFF.

The CDR3 bases are TGTGCCAGCTCACCAGAGTCTCAGCGTAACACTGAAGCTTTCTTT. Protein sequence: CASSPESQRNTEAFF. This sequence joins TRBV18 and TRBJ1-1, with D hard to call. The CDR3 totals 15 residues. Per germline, CDR1 KGHSH and CDR2 LQKENI. The ends were cut back, 2 bases at V and 2 bases at J, with 12 bases in the middle.

The J gene is TRBJ2-3, the V gene TRBV7-9; TRBD2 aligns across 9 bases. V lost 4 bases to trimming and J lost 1 base; unmatched junction nucleotides: 15. Germline values: CDR1 SEHNR, CDR2 FQNEAQ (reference sequence). This CDR3 spans 19 amino acids. DNA of the CDR3: TGTGCCAGCAGCTCCCCAGCGGGAGGCGTTTTTGTCGGCACAGATACGCAGTATTTT. As protein: CASSSPAGGVFVGTDTQYF.